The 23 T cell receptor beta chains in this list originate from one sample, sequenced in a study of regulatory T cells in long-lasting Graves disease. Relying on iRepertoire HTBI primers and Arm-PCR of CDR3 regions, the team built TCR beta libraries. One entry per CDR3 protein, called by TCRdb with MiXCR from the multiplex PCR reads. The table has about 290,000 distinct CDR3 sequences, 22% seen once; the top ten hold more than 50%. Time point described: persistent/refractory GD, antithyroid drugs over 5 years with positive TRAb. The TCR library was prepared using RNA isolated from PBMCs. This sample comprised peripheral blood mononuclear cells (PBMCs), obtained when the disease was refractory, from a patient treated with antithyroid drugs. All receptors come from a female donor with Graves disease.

The CDR3 reads CASSHLTGGSTDTQYF. For the CDR3, the DNA is TGTGCCAGCAGCCACCTGACTGGAGGTTCCACAGATACGCAGTATTTT. The chain employs TRBV12-3 or TRBV12-4 and TRBJ2-3; perhaps TRBD2 as D (5 bases). The CDR3 runs to 16 residues. V was pared by 6 bases and J by 2 bases, with 18 bases between.

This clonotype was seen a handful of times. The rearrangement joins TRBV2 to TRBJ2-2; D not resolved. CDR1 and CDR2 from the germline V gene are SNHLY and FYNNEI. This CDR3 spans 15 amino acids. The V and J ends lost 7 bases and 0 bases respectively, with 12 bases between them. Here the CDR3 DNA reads TGTGCCAGCACCACCGGCCCAGCGAACACCGGGGAGCTGTTTTTT. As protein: CASTTGPANTGELFF.

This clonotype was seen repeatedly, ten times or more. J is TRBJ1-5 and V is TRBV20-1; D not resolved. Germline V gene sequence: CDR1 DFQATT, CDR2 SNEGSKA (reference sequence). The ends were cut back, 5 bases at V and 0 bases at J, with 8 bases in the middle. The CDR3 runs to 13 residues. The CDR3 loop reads CSADDNSNQPQHF. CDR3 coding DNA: TGCAGTGCTGACGATAATAGCAATCAGCCCCAGCATTTT.

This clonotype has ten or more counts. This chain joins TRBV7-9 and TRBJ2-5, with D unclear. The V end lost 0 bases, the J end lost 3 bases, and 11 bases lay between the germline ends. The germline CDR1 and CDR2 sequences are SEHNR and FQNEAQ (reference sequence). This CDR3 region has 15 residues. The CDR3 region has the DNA TGTGCCAGCAGCTTAGCAGGTAGCCATGAAGAGACCCAGTACTTC. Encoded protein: CASSLAGSHEETQYF.

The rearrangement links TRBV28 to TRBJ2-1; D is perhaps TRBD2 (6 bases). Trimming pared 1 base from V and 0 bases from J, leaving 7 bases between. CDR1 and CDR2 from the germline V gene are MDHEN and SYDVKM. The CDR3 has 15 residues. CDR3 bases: TGTGCCAGCAGTTTATACGGGAGCTCCTACAATGAGCAGTTCTTC. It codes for CASSLYGSSYNEQFF.

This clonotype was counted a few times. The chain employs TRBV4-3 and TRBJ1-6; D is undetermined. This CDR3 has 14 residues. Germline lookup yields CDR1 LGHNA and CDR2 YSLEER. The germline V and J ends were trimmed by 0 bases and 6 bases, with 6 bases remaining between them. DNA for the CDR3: TGCGCCAGCAGCCAAGAGAGCTTTAATTCACCCCTCCACTTT. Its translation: CASSQESFNSPLHF.

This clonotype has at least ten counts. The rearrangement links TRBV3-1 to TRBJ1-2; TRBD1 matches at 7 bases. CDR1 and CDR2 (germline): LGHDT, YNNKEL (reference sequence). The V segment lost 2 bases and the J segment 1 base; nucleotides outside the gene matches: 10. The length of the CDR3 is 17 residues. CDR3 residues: CASSQTTGTVLNYGYTF. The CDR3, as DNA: TGTGCCAGCAGCCAAACCACCGGGACAGTTCTTAACTATGGCTACACCTTC.

Here the CDR3 DNA reads TGTGCCTGGAGTGTACAGGGGCCAGGTTCACCCCTCCACTTT. Translated, it gives CAWSVQGPGSPLHF. The rearrangement joins TRBV30 to TRBJ1-6; 7 positions agree with TRBD1. Germline-derived CDR1 and CDR2 are GTSNPN and SVGIG (reference sequence). This CDR3 is 14 amino acids long. V was clipped by 0 bases and J by 9 bases; unmatched bases: 5.

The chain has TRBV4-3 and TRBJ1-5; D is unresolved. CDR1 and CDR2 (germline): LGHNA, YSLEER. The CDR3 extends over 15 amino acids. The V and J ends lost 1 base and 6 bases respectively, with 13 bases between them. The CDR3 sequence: CASSQVLWGSQPQHF. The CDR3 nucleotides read TGCGCCAGCAGCCAAGTTTTATGGGGAAGTCAGCCCCAGCATTTT.

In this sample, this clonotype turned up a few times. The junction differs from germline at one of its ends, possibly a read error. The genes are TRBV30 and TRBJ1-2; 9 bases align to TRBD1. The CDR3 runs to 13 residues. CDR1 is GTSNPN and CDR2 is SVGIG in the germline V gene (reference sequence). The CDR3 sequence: CAWGVQGARGYTF. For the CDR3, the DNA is TGTGCCTGGGGTGTACAGGGGGCTCGTGGCTACACCTTC. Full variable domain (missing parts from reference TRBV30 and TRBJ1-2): SQTIHQWPATLVQPVGSPLSLECTVEGTSNPNLYWYRQAAGRGLQLLFYSVGIGQISSEVPQNLSASRPQDRQFILSSKKLLLSDSGFYLCAWGVQGARGYTFGSGTRLTVV.

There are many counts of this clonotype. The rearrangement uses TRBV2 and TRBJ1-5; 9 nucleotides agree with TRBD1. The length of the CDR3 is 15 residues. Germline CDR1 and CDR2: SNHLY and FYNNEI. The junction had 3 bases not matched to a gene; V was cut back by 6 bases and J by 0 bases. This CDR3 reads CASSRDRDSNQPQHF. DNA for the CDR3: TGTGCCAGCAGCCGGGACAGGGATAGCAATCAGCCCCAGCATTTT.

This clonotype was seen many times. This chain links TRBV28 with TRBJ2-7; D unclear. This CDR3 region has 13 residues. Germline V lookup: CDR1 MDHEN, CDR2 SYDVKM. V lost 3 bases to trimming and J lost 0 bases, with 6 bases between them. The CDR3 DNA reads TGTGCCAGCAGTTTGACACCCTCCTACGAGCAGTACTTC. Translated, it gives CASSLTPSYEQYF.

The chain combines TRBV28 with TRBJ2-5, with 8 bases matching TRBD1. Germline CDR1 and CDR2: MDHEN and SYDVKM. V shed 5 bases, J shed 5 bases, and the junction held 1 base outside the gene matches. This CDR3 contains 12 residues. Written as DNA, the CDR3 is TGTGCCAGCAGTCGGGACAGGGAGACCCAGTACTTC. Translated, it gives CASSRDRETQYF.

CDR3 DNA: TGTGCCAGCAGCATTCCGGGGGCTACCAGGGAGCTGTTTTTT. Its protein product is CASSIPGATRELFF. The chain uses TRBV7-9 and TRBJ2-2; D is tentatively TRBD1 or TRBD2 (6 bases each). Germline CDR1 SEHNR, CDR2 FQNEAQ (reference sequence). The CDR3 is 14 residues long. With 5 bases removed from V and 9 bases from J, the gap between germline ends came to 16 bases. Variable domain in full (rest from reference TRBV7-9 and TRBJ2-2): DTGVSQNPRHKITKRGQNVTFRCDPISEHNRLYWYRQTLGQGPEFLTYFQNEAQLEKSRLLSDRFSAERPKGSFSTLEIQRTEQGDSAMYLCASSIPGATRELFFGEGSRLTVL.

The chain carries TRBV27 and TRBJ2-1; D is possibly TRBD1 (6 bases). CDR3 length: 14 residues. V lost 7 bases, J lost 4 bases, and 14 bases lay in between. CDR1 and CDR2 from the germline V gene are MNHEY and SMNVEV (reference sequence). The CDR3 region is CASTSYDRYNEQFF. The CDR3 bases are TGTGCCAGCACCTCCTATGACAGGTACAATGAGCAGTTCTTC.

The CDR3 is CASSLEGHSYEQYF. CDR3 nucleotides: TGTGCCAGCAGCCTTGAAGGACACTCCTACGAGCAGTACTTC. The chain combines TRBV3-1 with TRBJ2-7; D is perhaps TRBD1 (5 bases). CDR3 size: 14 residues. The germline CDR1 and CDR2 sequences are LGHDT and YNNKEL (reference sequence). V was pared by 4 bases and J by 0 bases, with 10 bases between.

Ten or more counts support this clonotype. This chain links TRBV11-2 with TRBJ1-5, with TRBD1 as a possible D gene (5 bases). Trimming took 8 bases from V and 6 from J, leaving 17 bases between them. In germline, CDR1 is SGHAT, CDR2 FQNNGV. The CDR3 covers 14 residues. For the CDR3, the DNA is TGTGCCAGCGCCATAGGGACCTCCGGTCAGCCCCAGCATTTT. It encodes CASAIGTSGQPQHF. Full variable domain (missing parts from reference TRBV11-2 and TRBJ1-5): EAGVAQSPRYKIIEKRQSVAFWCNPISGHATLYWYQQILGQGPKLLIQFQNNGVVDDSQLPKDRFSAERLKGVDSTLKIQPAKLEDSAVYLCASAIGTSGQPQHFGDGTRLSIL.

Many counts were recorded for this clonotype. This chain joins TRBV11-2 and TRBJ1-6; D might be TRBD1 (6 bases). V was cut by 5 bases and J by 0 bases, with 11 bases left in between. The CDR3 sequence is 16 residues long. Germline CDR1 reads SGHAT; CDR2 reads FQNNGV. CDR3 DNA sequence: TGTGCCAGCAGCCCCGGGACACCCTCCTATAATTCACCCCTCCACTTT. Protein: CASSPGTPSYNSPLHF. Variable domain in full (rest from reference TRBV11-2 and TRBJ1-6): EAGVAQSPRYKIIEKRQSVAFWCNPISGHATLYWYQQILGQGPKLLIQFQNNGVVDDSQLPKDRFSAERLKGVDSTLKIQPAKLEDSAVYLCASSPGTPSYNSPLHFGNGTRLTVT.

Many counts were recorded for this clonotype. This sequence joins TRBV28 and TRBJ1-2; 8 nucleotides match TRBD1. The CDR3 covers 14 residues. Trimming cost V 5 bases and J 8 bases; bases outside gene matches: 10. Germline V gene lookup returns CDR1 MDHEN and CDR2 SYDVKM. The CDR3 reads CASSQAQGASGYTF. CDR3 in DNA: TGTGCCAGCAGTCAGGCCCAGGGGGCGAGCGGCTACACCTTC.

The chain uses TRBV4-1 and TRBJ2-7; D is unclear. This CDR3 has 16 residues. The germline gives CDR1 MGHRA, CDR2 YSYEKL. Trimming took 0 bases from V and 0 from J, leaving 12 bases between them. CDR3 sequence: CASSQDMWGSSYEQYF. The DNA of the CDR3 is TGCGCCAGCAGCCAAGATATGTGGGGTAGCTCCTACGAGCAGTACTTC.

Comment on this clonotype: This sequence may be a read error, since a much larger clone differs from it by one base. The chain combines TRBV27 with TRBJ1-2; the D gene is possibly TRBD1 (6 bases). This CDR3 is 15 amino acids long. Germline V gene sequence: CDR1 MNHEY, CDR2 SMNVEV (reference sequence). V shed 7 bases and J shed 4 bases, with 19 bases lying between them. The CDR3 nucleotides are TGTGCCAGCACTTACAGGGCCTTGGACTTCTATGGCTACACCTTC. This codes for CASTYRALDFYGYTF.

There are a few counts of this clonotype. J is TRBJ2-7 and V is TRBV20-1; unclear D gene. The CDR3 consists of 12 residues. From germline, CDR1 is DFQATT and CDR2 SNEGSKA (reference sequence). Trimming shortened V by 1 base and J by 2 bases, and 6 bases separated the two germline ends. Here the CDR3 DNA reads TGCAGTGCTAGAGGGTCAGCCTACGAGCAGTACTTC. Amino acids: CSARGSAYEQYF.

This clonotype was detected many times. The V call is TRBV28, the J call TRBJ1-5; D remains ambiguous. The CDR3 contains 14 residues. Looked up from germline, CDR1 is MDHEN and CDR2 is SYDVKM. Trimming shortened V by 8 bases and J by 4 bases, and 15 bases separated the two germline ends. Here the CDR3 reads CASPTTFRNQPQHF. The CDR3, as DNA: TGTGCCAGCCCCACGACCTTTCGGAATCAGCCCCAGCATTTT.